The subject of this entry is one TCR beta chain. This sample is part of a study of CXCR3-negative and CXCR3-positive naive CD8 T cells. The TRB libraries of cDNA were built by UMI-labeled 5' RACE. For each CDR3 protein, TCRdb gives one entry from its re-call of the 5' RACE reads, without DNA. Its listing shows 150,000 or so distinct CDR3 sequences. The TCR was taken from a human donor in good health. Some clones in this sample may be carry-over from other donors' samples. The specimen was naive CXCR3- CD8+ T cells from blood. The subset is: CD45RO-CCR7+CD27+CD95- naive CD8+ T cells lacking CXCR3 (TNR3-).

CDR3 protein: CASEGRVGGVNYGYTF. The genes are TRBV28 and TRBJ1-2. The CDR3 runs to 16 residues. Germline V CDR1 and CDR2: MDHEN, SYDVKM.